The present T cell receptor beta chain was sequenced within a study of shared clonotypes between healthy human individuals. Overall study context: Donors were a couple of women and a few men aged 18 to 49.

Data came from immunoSEQ multiplex PCR; TCRdb stores just in-frame clones and leaves some out. The sample contains about 2,100,000 clones, 90% to 95% of which appear only once. Germline CDR1 is SGHTA and CDR2 is FQGTGA. CDR3 length: 18 residues. V gave up 0 bases and J gave up 5 bases; unmatched junction bases: 11. CD8 cells classed as naive were CD45RO-negative and positively selected for CCR7, excluding terminally differentiated effector memory CD45RA+ cells. The sequencing sample was made of naive CD8+ T cells from PBMCs. The chain carries TRBV7-3 and TRBJ2-5; TRBD2 matches at 11 bases. The source is a man aged 18 to 29 in good health. Some clones in this sample may be carry-over from other donors' samples. The CDR3 here is CASSLTPVLAGGMETQYF. The CDR3 DNA is TGTGCCAGCAGCTTAACTCCCGTGCTAGCGGGAGGAATGGAGACCCAGTACTTC. Drawing the rest from reference TRBV7-3 and TRBJ2-5, the complete variable domain is GAGVSQTPSNKVTEKGKYVELRCDPISGHTALYWYRQSLGQGPEFLIYFQGTGAADDSGLPNDRFFAVRPEGSVSTLKIQRTERGDSAVYLCASSLTPVLAGGMETQYFGPGTRLLVL.